One and the same sample provided the 29 T cell receptor beta chains below, sequenced in a study of graft-versus-host responses after intestinal transplantation listed by TCRdb under 2021. Antigen specificity for these receptors is unknown. The time point tag for this specimen amounts to: cells obtained before transplantation from donor or recipient. Library preparation used the immunoSEQ multiplex PCR assay. TCRdb holds this immuneACCESS table with in-frame rearrangements only. Some clones are missing; in checked studies, unresolved V genes explain under half, and the rest has no known cause. The sample table holds approximately 85,000 clones, of which 91% were seen once. The ten largest clones capture about 8% of the sample. Sequenced here: unstimulated CD8+ T cells sorted from spleen or lymph node cells, sampled before transplant. These receptors were taken from a human donor who was the organ donor for an intestinal transplant.

The CDR3 region has the DNA TGTGCCAGCAGCCAGACAGGGGGCGCGAATCGAAACACTGAAGCTTTCTTT. Translated, it gives CASSQTGGANRNTEAFF. The V gene is TRBV7-9, the J gene TRBJ1-1; 10 bases fit TRBD1. V shed 5 bases, J shed 2 bases, and the junction held 11 bases outside the gene matches. From germline, CDR1 is SEHNR and CDR2 FQNEAQ (reference sequence). There are 17 residues in the CDR3.

The chain is built from TRBV10-1 and TRBJ2-7; D is possibly TRBD1 (5 bases). This CDR3 has 11 residues. Germline V gene lookup returns CDR1 WNHNN and CDR2 SYGVQD (reference sequence). V lost 2 bases, J lost 6 bases, and 5 bases lay in between. In nucleotides, the CDR3 is TGCGCCAGCAGTGAGGGGGCCGAGCAGTACTTC. Translated, it gives CASSEGAEQYF.

V and J are TRBV11-2 and TRBJ2-2; a possible D gene is TRBD1 (6 bases). CDR3 size: 15 residues. Germline CDR1 reads SGHAT; CDR2 reads FQNNGV. V lost 3 bases, J lost 5 bases, and 13 bases lay in between. The chain's CDR3 is CASSLTGTPTGELFF. In DNA form, the CDR3 reads TGTGCCAGCAGCTTGACCGGGACACCTACCGGGGAGCTGTTTTTT.

J is TRBJ1-1 and V is TRBV29-1; the D gene is possibly TRBD1 (5 bases). This CDR3 is 12 amino acids long. V lost 7 bases and J lost 6, with 15 bases in between. The germline V gene has CDR1 SQVTM and CDR2 ANQGSEA. The CDR3 is CSAQDSVPEAFF. Written as DNA, the CDR3 is TGCAGCGCCCAAGACAGTGTCCCTGAAGCTTTCTTT. Complete variable domain (other parts from reference TRBV29-1 and TRBJ1-1): SAVISQKPSRDICQRGTSLTIQCQVDSQVTMMFWYRQQPGQSLTLIATANQGSEATYESGFVIDKFPISRPNLTFSTLTVSNMSPEDSSIYLCSAQDSVPEAFFGQGTRLTVV.

This chain links TRBV19 with TRBJ2-3; 10 nucleotides line up with TRBD2. This CDR3 has 15 residues. Per germline, CDR1 LNHDA and CDR2 SQIVND (reference sequence). The junction had 3 bases not matched to a gene; V was cut back by 4 bases and J by 2 bases. This CDR3 reads CASSTGLANTDTQYF. The CDR3 DNA reads as TGTGCCAGTAGTACGGGACTAGCGAACACAGATACGCAGTATTTT.

V usage is TRBV9 and J usage is TRBJ2-1; 7 bases align to TRBD2. The CDR3 length is 17 residues. CDR1 and CDR2 (germline): SGDLS, YYNGEE. J gave up 9 bases and V 4 bases, and 19 bases lay outside the gene matches. CDR3 loop: CASSSNTLAGVGSEQFF. CDR3 DNA: TGTGCCAGCAGCTCCAACACACTGGCGGGAGTGGGAAGTGAGCAGTTCTTC.

The chain recombines TRBV7-3 with TRBJ2-5; 8 bases fit TRBD2. The CDR3 is made up of 15 amino acids. The V and J ends lost 2 bases and 5 bases, in that order; junction bases with no gene match: 7. CDR1 SGHTA and CDR2 FQGTGA come from the germline V gene. The CDR3 DNA follows: TGTGCCAGCAGCTTAGGGGGACTAGGCGTGGAGACCCAGTACTTC. Translating gives CASSLGGLGVETQYF.

This clone has just one count. The chain links TRBV9 to TRBJ2-5, with TRBD2 matching over 9 bases. The DNA end favors TRBJ2-7, so the J call may be wrong. The CDR3 spans 14 residues. Per germline, CDR1 SGDLS and CDR2 YYNGEE. The CDR3 DNA sequence: TGTGCCAGCAGCCCGACGACTAGCGGCTACGAGCAGTACTTC. It yields the protein CASSPTTSGYEQYF.

The chain employs TRBV19 and TRBJ1-1, with TRBD1 as a possible D gene (5 bases). The CDR3 contains 12 residues. The V gene lost 10 bases and the J gene lost 4 bases, with 13 bases spanning the gap. Germline CDR1 is LNHDA and CDR2 is SQIVND (reference sequence). The CDR3 region has the DNA TGTGCCACGACCCCTGGGGGCACTGAAGCTTTCTTT. It codes for CATTPGGTEAFF.

The chain couples TRBV2 to TRBJ2-7; D gene unclear. CDR1 SNHLY and CDR2 FYNNEI come from the germline V gene. V was shortened by 3 bases and J by 4 bases, with 13 bases between the two germline ends. CDR3 size: 14 residues. The CDR3 DNA reads as TGTGCCAGCAGTGAGTACGGCCTTGAATACGAGCAGTACTTC. Encoded protein: CASSEYGLEYEQYF.

This chain joins TRBV4-2 and TRBJ2-3; D may correspond to TRBD1 or TRBD2 (5 bases each). Trimming stripped 4 bases from V and 1 base from J, with 18 bases between. The germline V gene has CDR1 LGHNA and CDR2 YNFKEQ. The CDR3 spans 17 residues. The CDR3: CASSLPVWDGRTDTQYF. CDR3 sequence (DNA): TGTGCCAGCAGCCTCCCTGTATGGGACGGCCGCACAGATACGCAGTATTTT.

This clone was found once. The chain is built from TRBV19 and TRBJ1-6, with 7 positions matching TRBD1. The trim removed 10 bases at V and 7 bases at J, leaving 7 bases unmatched. This CDR3 contains 13 residues. CDR1 and CDR2 from the germline V gene are LNHDA and SQIVND (reference sequence). CDR3 coding DNA: TGTGCCACTCGACAGGGTGGGAATTCACCCCTCCACTTT. Its protein product is CATRQGGNSPLHF. The full variable domain, its missing parts supplied by reference TRBV19 and TRBJ1-6, is DGGITQSPKYLFRKEGQNVTLSCEQNLNHDAMYWYRQDPGQGLRLIYYSQIVNDFQKGDIAEGYSVSREKKESFPLTVTSAQKNPTAFYLCATRQGGNSPLHFGNGTRLTVT.

For this clone: The same CDR3 is also encoded by other DNA sequences in this sample. The chain uses TRBV7-6 and TRBJ1-3; D remains ambiguous. This CDR3 is 15 amino acids long. Trimming shortened V by 1 base and J by 0 bases, and 7 bases separated the two germline ends. Looked up from germline, CDR1 is SGHVS and CDR2 is FNYEAQ. CDR3 coding DNA: TGTGCCAGCAGCTTAGGACGGAGCTCTGGAAACACCATATATTTT. Protein sequence: CASSLGRSSGNTIYF.

V is TRBV11-2 and J is TRBJ2-5, with 9 bases identical to TRBD1. The J call is in doubt because the DNA end fits TRBJ2-7 better. This CDR3 is built from 14 residues. Germline CDR1 is SGHAT and CDR2 is FQNNGV. CDR3 sequence reads: CASSPPGTGYEQYF. The CDR3 coding sequence is TGTGCCAGCAGCCCCCCCGGGACAGGGTACGAGCAGTACTTC.

The chain employs TRBV11-2 and TRBJ2-7, with a possible D match to TRBD2 (6 bases). V was trimmed by 5 bases and J by 6 bases, leaving 26 bases between them. This CDR3 region has 17 residues. CDR1 and CDR2 (germline): SGHAT, FQNNGV. This chain's CDR3 is CASSDHPNRTTSSEQYF. In DNA, the CDR3 is TGTGCCAGCAGCGACCACCCAAACAGAACGACTAGTTCCGAGCAGTACTTC. The whole variable domain, remainder taken from reference TRBV11-2 and TRBJ2-7, is EAGVAQSPRYKIIEKRQSVAFWCNPISGHATLYWYQQILGQGPKLLIQFQNNGVVDDSQLPKDRFSAERLKGVDSTLKIQPAKLEDSAVYLCASSDHPNRTTSSEQYFGPGTRLTVT.

The chain carries TRBV10-3 and TRBJ2-5, with 9 bases lining up with TRBD1. This CDR3 has 12 residues. From germline, CDR1 is ENHRY and CDR2 SYGVKD. J gave up 11 bases and V 5 bases, and 6 bases lay outside the gene matches. The CDR3 sequence: CAISPGTGPQYF. In nucleotides, the CDR3 is TGTGCCATCAGTCCCGGGACAGGGCCACAGTACTTC.

This chain joins TRBV5-1 and TRBJ1-1; no firm D call. Germline CDR1 and CDR2: SGHRS and YFSETQ. The CDR3 contains 14 residues. V was trimmed by 2 bases and J by 2 bases, leaving 10 bases between them. In nucleotides, the CDR3 is TGCGCCAGCAGCTTTTACCTAGGAAACACTGAAGCTTTCTTT. As protein: CASSFYLGNTEAFF. The full variable domain, completed using reference TRBV5-1 and TRBJ1-1, is KAGVTQTPRYLIKTRGQQVTLSCSPISGHRSVSWYQQTPGQGLQFLFEYFSETQRNKGNFPGRFSGRQFSNSRSEMNVSTLELGDSALYLCASSFYLGNTEAFFGQGTRLTVV.

J is TRBJ2-7 and V is TRBV28; D is uncertain. Deletions cut 6 bases from V and 7 bases from J, with 10 bases between. Looked up from germline, CDR1 is MDHEN and CDR2 is SYDVKM. There are 11 residues in the CDR3. The CDR3 DNA sequence: TGTGCCAGCAGGGATGGACGTGAGCAGTACTTC. Residues: CASRDGREQYF.

The CDR3 coding sequence is TGTGCCTGGGGGCTTCAGGGGCCCTACACAGATACGCAGTATTTT. Protein product: CAWGLQGPYTDTQYF. This rearrangement joins TRBV30 to TRBJ2-3; a possible D gene is TRBD1 (6 bases). The CDR3 totals 15 residues. Germline CDR1 reads GTSNPN; CDR2 reads SVGIG (reference sequence). Trimming shortened V by 5 bases and J by 2 bases, and 17 bases separated the two germline ends.

The chain couples TRBV13 to TRBJ1-1, with a possible D match to TRBD1 (5 bases). Trimming removed 10 bases from V and 6 bases from J, with 18 bases in between. This CDR3 is 13 amino acids long. Germline CDR1 and CDR2: PRHDT and FYEKMQ (reference sequence). Here the CDR3 DNA reads TGTGCCACACATGTTCAGGGTCTGTCTGAAGCTTTCTTT. Protein product: CATHVQGLSEAFF. Variable domain in full (rest from reference TRBV13 and TRBJ1-1): AAGVIQSPRHLIKEKRETATLKCYPIPRHDTVYWYQQGPGQDPQFLISFYEKMQSDKGSIPDRFSAQQFSDYHSELNMSSLELGDSALYFCATHVQGLSEAFFGQGTRLTVV.

The table lists this clone with a count of one. This chain links TRBV5-4 with TRBJ2-5; D gene uncertain. With 4 bases removed from V and 0 bases from J, the gap between germline ends came to 10 bases. The CDR3 is made up of 14 amino acids. Per germline, CDR1 SGHNT and CDR2 YYREEE (reference sequence). The CDR3 DNA follows: TGTGCCAGCAGCCCGCCGATCGACCAAGAGACCCAGTACTTC. This codes for CASSPPIDQETQYF.

The J gene is TRBJ2-1, the V gene TRBV4-1; weak D call: TRBD1 (6 bases). CDR1 is MGHRA, CDR2 YSYEKL, per germline. Trimming left V 0 bases short and J 6 bases short, with 18 bases between. This CDR3 region has 17 residues. CDR3 amino acids: CASSQDQGFLVSNEQFF. The CDR3 DNA reads as TGCGCCAGCAGCCAAGATCAGGGGTTCCTAGTGAGCAATGAGCAGTTCTTC.

The chain uses TRBV19 and TRBJ1-2; D call uncertain. This CDR3 has 15 amino acids. V lost 3 bases and J lost 5, with 16 bases in between. Germline CDR1 and CDR2: LNHDA and SQIVND (reference sequence). The CDR3 sequence: CASSIPNPLTYGYTF. CDR3 coding DNA: TGTGCCAGTAGTATCCCAAACCCTTTAACGTATGGCTACACCTTC.

The rearrangement links TRBV6-5 to TRBJ1-1; 8 bases fit TRBD1. The CDR3 has 14 amino acids. V was pared by 5 bases and J by 2 bases, with 4 bases of the junction left unmatched. CDR1 MNHEY and CDR2 SVGAGI come from the germline V gene. The CDR3 here is CASSRQGANTEAFF. The CDR3 nucleotides read TGTGCCAGCAGTCGGCAGGGGGCCAACACTGAAGCTTTCTTT.

The chain carries TRBV27 and TRBJ2-2; a weak D match, TRBD1 (7 bases). V lost 5 bases to trimming and J lost 4 bases, with 8 bases between them. CDR3 length: 13 amino acids. Germline CDR1 reads MNHEY; CDR2 reads SMNVEV (reference sequence). The CDR3 DNA reads TGTGCCAGCAGTCAGGGGGGCACCGGGGAGCTGTTTTTT. Translated: CASSQGGTGELFF.

This clone appeared a few times. The chain uses TRBV7-9 and TRBJ2-1, with 10 bases identical to TRBD2. The germline V gene encodes CDR1 SEHNR and CDR2 FQNEAQ (reference sequence). The trim removed 4 bases at V and 6 bases at J, leaving 9 bases unmatched. The CDR3 loop spans 16 amino acids. The DNA for the CDR3 is TGTGCCAGCAGCTCCCCCCTAGCGGGAGTCAGCAATGAGCAGTTCTTC. This gives the protein CASSSPLAGVSNEQFF.

V usage is TRBV27 and J usage is TRBJ2-7, with D hard to call. CDR1 is MNHEY, CDR2 SMNVEV, per germline (reference sequence). V shed 4 bases and J shed 3 bases, with 13 bases lying between them. This CDR3 region has 14 residues. CDR3 loop: CASSSSDVFYEQYF. In DNA form, the CDR3 reads TGTGCCAGCAGTTCCTCGGACGTGTTCTACGAGCAGTACTTC.

The chain recombines TRBV7-3 with TRBJ2-2, with D possibly TRBD1 on 5 matching bases. Deletions cut 5 bases from V and 4 bases from J, with 20 bases between. This CDR3 has 17 residues. Germline CDR1 reads SGHTA; CDR2 reads FQGTGA. CDR3 sequence (DNA): TGTGCCAGCAGCCGACGTGGTAGGGCAGGGCGCACCGGGGAGCTGTTTTTT. Encoded protein: CASSRRGRAGRTGELFF.

This chain connects TRBV27 to TRBJ1-2, with D perhaps TRBD1 (5 bases). Germline V CDR1 and CDR2: MNHEY, SMNVEV (reference sequence). The CDR3 has 17 amino acids. The V and J ends lost 6 bases and 0 bases respectively, with 20 bases between them. The CDR3 coding sequence is TGTGCCAGCAGCCAACCTAGCGTGGACACCGCTAACTATGGCTACACCTTC. Encoded protein: CASSQPSVDTANYGYTF.